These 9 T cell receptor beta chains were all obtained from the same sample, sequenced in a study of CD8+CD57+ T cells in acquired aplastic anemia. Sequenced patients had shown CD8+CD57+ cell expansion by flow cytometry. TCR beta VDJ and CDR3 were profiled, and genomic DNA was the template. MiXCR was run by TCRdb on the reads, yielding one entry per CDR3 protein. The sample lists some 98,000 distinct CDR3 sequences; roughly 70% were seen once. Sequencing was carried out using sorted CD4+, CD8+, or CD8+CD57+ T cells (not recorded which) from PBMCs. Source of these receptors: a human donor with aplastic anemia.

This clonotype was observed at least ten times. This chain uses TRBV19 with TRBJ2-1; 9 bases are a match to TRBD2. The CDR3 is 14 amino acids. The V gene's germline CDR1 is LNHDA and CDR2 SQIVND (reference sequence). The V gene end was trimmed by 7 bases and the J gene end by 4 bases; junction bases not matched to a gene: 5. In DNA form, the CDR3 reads TGTGCCAGTAAGGTAGCGGGGGCGTACAATGAGCAGTTCTTC. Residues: CASKVAGAYNEQFF.

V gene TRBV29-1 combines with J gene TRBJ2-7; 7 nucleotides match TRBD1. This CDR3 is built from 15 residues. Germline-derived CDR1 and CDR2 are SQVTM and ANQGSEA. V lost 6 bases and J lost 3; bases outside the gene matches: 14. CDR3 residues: CSVDPGQRGVYEQYF. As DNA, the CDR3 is TGCAGCGTCGACCCGGGACAGAGAGGGGTCTACGAGCAGTACTTC.

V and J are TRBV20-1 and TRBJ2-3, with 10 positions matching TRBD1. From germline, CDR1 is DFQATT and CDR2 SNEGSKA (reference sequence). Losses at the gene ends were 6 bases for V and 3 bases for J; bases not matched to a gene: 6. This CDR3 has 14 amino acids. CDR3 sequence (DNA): TGCAGTGCCCCGGGACAGGGGTTTACAGATACGCAGTATTTT. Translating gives CSAPGQGFTDTQYF.

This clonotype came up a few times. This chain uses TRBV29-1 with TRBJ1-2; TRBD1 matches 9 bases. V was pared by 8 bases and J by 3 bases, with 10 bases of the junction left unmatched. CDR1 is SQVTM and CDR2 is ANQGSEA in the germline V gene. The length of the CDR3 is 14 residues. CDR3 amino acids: CSYLRTGVYYGYTF. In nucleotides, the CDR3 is TGCAGCTACTTAAGGACAGGGGTGTACTATGGCTACACCTTC.

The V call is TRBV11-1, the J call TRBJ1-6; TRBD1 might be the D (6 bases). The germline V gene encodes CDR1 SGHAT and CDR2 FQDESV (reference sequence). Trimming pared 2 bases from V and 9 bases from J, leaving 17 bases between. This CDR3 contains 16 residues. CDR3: CASSLRTATISSPLHF. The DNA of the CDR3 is TGTGCCAGCAGCTTAAGGACAGCGACGATTAGTTCACCCCTCCACTTT.

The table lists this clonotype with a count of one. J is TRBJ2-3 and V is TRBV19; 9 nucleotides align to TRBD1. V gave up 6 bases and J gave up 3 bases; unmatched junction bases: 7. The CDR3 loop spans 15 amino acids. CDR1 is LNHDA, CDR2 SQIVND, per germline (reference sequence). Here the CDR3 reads CASSQDRGLTDTQYF. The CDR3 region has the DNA TGTGCCAGTAGCCAAGACAGGGGGTTGACAGATACGCAGTATTTT.

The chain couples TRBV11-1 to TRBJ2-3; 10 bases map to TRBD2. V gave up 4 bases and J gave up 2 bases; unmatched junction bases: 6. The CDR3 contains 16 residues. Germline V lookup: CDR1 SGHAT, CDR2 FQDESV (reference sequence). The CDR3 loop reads CASSWLAGGFTDTQYF. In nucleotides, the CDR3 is TGTGCCAGCAGCTGGTTAGCGGGGGGTTTCACAGATACGCAGTATTTT.

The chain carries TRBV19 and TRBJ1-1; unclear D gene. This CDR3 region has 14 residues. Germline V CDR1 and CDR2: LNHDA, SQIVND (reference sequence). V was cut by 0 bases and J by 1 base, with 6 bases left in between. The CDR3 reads CASSIDKGNTEAFF. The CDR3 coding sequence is TGTGCCAGTAGTATAGACAAGGGGAACACTGAAGCTTTCTTT.

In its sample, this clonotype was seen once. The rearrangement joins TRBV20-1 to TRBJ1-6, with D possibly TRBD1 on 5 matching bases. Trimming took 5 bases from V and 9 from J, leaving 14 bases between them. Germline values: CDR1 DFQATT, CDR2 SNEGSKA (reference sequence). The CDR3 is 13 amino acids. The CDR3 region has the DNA TGCAGTGCTCGAGCGACAGAGTTTTCACCCCTCCACTTT. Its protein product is CSARATEFSPLHF.